This T cell receptor (beta chain) was documented in a study of blood T cell repertoires in COVID-19. Whole-study context: PBMCs, B-cell-depleted T cells, or T cells provided the cDNA or gDNA that made up the material.

The table came from immunoSEQ multiplex PCR; TCRdb's copy has only in-frame clones and leaves some out. Of approximately 220,000 clones in the sample, 80% to 85% were seen once. Participants spanned ages about 18 to 90 years and resided in roughly 22 US areas. Material: PBMCs or T cells enriched from blood (not recorded which). The TCR was taken from a woman in her 40s who had recovered from COVID-19.

CDR3 nucleotides: TGTGCCAGCAGCTGGACTAGCAAAAACATTCAGTACTTC. This codes for CASSWTSKNIQYF. The chain uses TRBV7-9 and TRBJ2-4; 7 bases line up with TRBD2. With V trimmed by 4 bases and J by 3 bases, 0 bases remained unmatched. The CDR3 consists of 13 residues. Germline V gene sequence: CDR1 SEHNR, CDR2 FQNEAQ (reference sequence).